This T cell receptor (beta chain) was observed in a study of blood T cell repertoires in COVID-19 (TCRdb year 2020). Broadly, across the study: Samples covering the acute and convalescent phases of COVID-19 were provided by collaborators in the United States, Italy and Spain. Deeply sampled blood TCRbeta repertoires from subjects exposed to, actively infected with, or recovered from COVID-19 were included in the dataset. HLA class I and class II types, where available, came from metadata supplied by the sample provider rather than from assay-based typing. Nearly every sample came with metadata listing a de-identified subject ID, COVID-19 status, age in years and sex. Samples came from the ongoing ImmuneRACE study (first 160 participants) plus 1,254 subjects from 6 global collaborators. The repertoires were made available in a free public database intended to serve as a resource for research on the immune response to SARS-CoV-2. The prospective study material was composed of cDNA or gDNA derived from T cells, B-cell-depleted T cells, or PBMCs.

Overall study results and their limits: How much clinical and demographic metadata was included differed by source and by participant, and the metadata was provided uncurated.

Details on this clone: The target of this receptor is not known. Base qualities are missing; no much larger clone stands one base away.

The immunoSEQ Assay, a bias-controlled multiplex PCR, was used to amplify TCRbeta CDR3 regions from genomic DNA. Per the source publication's procedure: Nucleated cell counts per sample were estimated from amplification of reference gene primers within the assay. To quantify the absolute abundance of each unique TCRbeta CDR3 rearrangement, sequence reads were collapsed and filtered. For each sample, productive Simpson clonality was calculated as the square root of Simpson's diversity index over productive rearrangements. What TCRdb holds here is the immuneACCESS table cut down to in-frame rearrangements. Part of the clones is not present; checked against another copy, under half of the missing clones reflect an unresolved V gene, and the others are unexplained. Clonal size and the V and J genes are those of that table, whereas D and trimming came from the DNA. The sample table shows 100,000 to 150,000 clones, and 81% are seen once. Approximately 8.7% of the sample belongs to the ten largest clones.

Collaborating institutions collected whole blood in K2EDTA tubes following their own protocols. For TCRbeta analysis, collaborator samples were shipped as frozen whole blood, as isolated PBMCs, or as DNA extracted from either sample type. Sequencing was carried out using peripheral blood. The TCR sequence derives from a woman aged 55-70 years with active or convalescent COVID-19.

The DNA is TGTGCCAGCAGCTTAAGACAGGGGGCTGAAGCTTTCTTT. This translates into CASSLRQGAEAFF. The chain is encoded by TRBV11-3 joined to TRBJ1-1; 9 of the junction bases match TRBD1. According to the germline V gene, CDR1 reads SGHNT and CDR2 reads YENEEA. CDR3 length: 13 amino acids, cysteine to phenylalanine. The sequence is cut down to CDR3 DNA, 39 bases in frame from base 1. V loses 2 bases at its end and J loses 6 bases; junction bases beyond the gene matches: 1. The entire variable domain, with the stretches around the CDR3 drawn from the reference TRBV11-3 and TRBJ1-1 proteins, is EAGVVQSPRYKIIEKKQPVAFWCNPISGHNTLYWYLQNLGQGPELLIRYENEEAVDDSQLPKDRFSAERLKGVDSTLKIQPAELGDSAVYLCASSLRQGAEAFFGQGTRLTVV.